This T cell receptor (beta chain) appears in the sequencing data of a study of blood T cell repertoires in COVID-19. Study overall: Sites in the United States, Italy and Spain provided acute and convalescent COVID-19 samples. Sources were T cells, B-cell-depleted T cells, or PBMCs; the material itself was cDNA or gDNA.

Germline assignment: CDR1 MNHEY and CDR2 SMNVEV (reference sequence). Trimming took off 4 bases at V and 5 bases at J, with 6 bases between the two ends. This CDR3 has 12 residues. Methods used by the authors: Reference gene primer amplification yielded estimated nucleated cell counts. Measured with immunoSEQ multiplex PCR; TCRdb has only the in-frame clones, and not every one. That table supplies the V and J calls and clone size; D and trimming were determined from the DNA. This repertoire shows 30,000 to 45,000 clones, approximately 91% found once; its top ten account for 15% to 20%. This chain joins TRBV27 and TRBJ2-1; D gene ambiguous. The sample was peripheral blood. This TCR derives from a man in his 70s with acute or convalescent COVID-19. CDR3 residues: CASSYLDNEQFF. The CDR3 DNA sequence: TGTGCCAGCAGTTATTTAGACAATGAGCAGTTCTTC.